This T cell receptor (beta chain) originates from a study of shared clonotypes between healthy human individuals (dated by TCRdb to 2020 to 2022). With respect to the entire study: A couple of women and a few men aged 18 to 49 years were included in the cohort. The study deeply sequenced blood TCR repertoires of five healthy adults to estimate repertoire size and the extent of clonotype sharing between individuals. Leukapheresis yielded between about 0.85 and 10 billion PBMCs per donor. For each donor, CD4 naive and CD4 memory were each given three plates, CD8 naive was given two plates, and CD8 memory was given one plate. Different laboratories and diverse techniques were used to prepare libraries and sequence TCR repertoires, to increase sequencing depth and limit assay-specific biases.

To note about this clone: The specificity of this receptor is unknown. Just one base apart from a much larger clone, this may be a read error. The sample carries other DNA sequences with the same CDR3.

TCR CDR3 regions were amplified from genomic DNA by multiplex PCR using the deep immunoSEQ assay. Genomic DNA extracted from each cell subset was distributed evenly over all wells of several immunoSEQ 96-well plates, and each plate served as one replicate. Each replicate PCR for sorted subsets received roughly 0.2 ug genomic DNA, equal to around 32,000 T cell genomes. Purified libraries were quantified with a Qubit 3.0 fluorometer, sized on a Bioanalyzer 2100, and re-quantified with the KAPA Library Quantification kit. Every immunoSEQ 96-well plate was sequenced on a separate single-read 150-cycle Illumina NextSeq 550 flow cell. The authors' analysis ran thus. Because only junctional sequences without quality scores were contained in the immunoSEQ output, filtering matching that applied to full-length reads could not be performed. To assign V/J genes and CDR3, sequences were annotated against IMGT germline references using PyIR, a Python wrapper for IgBLAST v1.9. Reads were removed for weak V/J assignments (E-value above 1e-6), missing CDR3, stop codons, out-of-frame junctions, or ambiguous translated residues. A V3J clonotype was defined by an identical inferred V gene, J gene, and CDR3 amino acid sequence. To compute the percentage overlap between repertoires, the number of shared unique clonotypes was divided by the size of the smaller repertoire. RTK rarefaction, the Chao1 estimator, and Recon v2.1 estimates of unobserved clonotypes were used to assess repertoire richness. For all TCRbeta clonotypes obtained by the gDNA method from a few donors, generation probabilities were computed with OLGA. Not all clones reach the TCRdb copy of this immuneACCESS table, which keeps in-frame sequences only. Checked studies attribute under half of the gap to unresolved V genes and leave the rest unexplained. V, J and clone size reflect that table, while D and trimming were determined from the DNA. The sample contains over a million clones, roughly 74% of them found a single time. The top ten constitute around 0.6% of the sample.

Paper-wide results and their limitations: Incomplete sequencing was indicated by rarefaction of sorted-subset datasets, despite the large sequencing depth. Sampling was restricted to blood, and TCR repertoires in tissues likely differ from the TCR repertoires found in blood. Compared with non-shared clonotypes, the clonotypes found in all four sorted-subset donors had higher generation probabilities. Naive subsets generally had larger estimated clonotype richness than memory subsets. Pairwise subsampling indicated that sequencing depth was expected to affect the degree of clonotype sharing among donors. The genetic and exposure-history diversity represented was limited by the small number of donors. Across a few donors, approximately 4.9% of naive CD4, roughly 3.5% of naive CD8, approximately 2.5% of memory CD4, and 0.4% of memory CD8 clonotypes were shared.

Donors were healthy HIV-negative adults with no recently reported acute infections or vaccinations. Only Caucasian adults living in Nashville, Tennessee, USA were represented among the donors. Magnetic negative selection was used to enrich CD4+ T cells, after which naive cells were positively selected on CD45RA and the negative fraction became the memory subset. Blood was obtained by leukapheresis, after which PBMCs were separated by Ficoll-Histopaque density gradient centrifugation and cryopreserved in liquid nitrogen vapor phase. Analytical flow cytometry was used to check the purity and quantity of each magnetically sorted T cell population. Each sorted fraction had its genomic DNA isolated and then quantified by UV absorbance on a Nanodrop 2000c. The sample was memory CD4+ T cells from PBMCs. Reading the label with the study, this specimen's cell subset or site is: CD45RA-negative fraction. The clonotype originates from a man between 18 and 35 years old in good health. Some clones in this sample may be carry-over from other donors' samples.

The CDR3 region has the sequence CASSLGRGNQPQHF. DNA sequence: TGTGCCAGCAGTTTAGGCAGGGGCAATCAGCCCCAGCATTTT. Recombination connected TRBV27 to TRBJ1-5, and perhaps TRBD1 as D gene, on 5 matching bases. From the germline V gene (reference sequence), CDR1 is MNHEY and CDR2 is SMNVEV. The CDR3 holds 14 amino acids from the cysteine to the phenylalanine. This entry keeps only the CDR3 DNA: 42 bases, framed from base 1. V drops 2 bases and J drops 2 bases, leaving 7 bases in between.